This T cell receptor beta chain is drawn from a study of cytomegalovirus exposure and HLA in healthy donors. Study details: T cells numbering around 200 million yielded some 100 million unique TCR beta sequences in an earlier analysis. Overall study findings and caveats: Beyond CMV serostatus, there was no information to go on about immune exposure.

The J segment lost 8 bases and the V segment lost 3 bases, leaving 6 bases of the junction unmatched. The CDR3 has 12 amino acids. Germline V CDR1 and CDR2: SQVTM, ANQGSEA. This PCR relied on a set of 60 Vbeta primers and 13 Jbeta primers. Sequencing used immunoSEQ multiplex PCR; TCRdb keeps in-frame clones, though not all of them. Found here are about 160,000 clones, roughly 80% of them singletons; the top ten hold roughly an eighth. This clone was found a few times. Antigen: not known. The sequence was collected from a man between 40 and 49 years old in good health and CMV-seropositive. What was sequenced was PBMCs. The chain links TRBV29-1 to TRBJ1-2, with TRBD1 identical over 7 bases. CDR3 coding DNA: TGCAGCGTTGAGGGCCTAGGGGGCGGCTACACCTTC. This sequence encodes CSVEGLGGGYTF.